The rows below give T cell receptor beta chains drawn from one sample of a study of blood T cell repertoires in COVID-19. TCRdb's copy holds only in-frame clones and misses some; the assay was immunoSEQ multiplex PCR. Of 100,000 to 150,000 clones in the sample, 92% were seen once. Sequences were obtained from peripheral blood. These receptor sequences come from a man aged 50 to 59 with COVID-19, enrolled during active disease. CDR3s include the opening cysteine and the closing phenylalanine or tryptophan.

CDR3 protein: CASSPEVVQTNEQFF; V gene: TRBV3-1/TRBV3-2; J gene: TRBJ2-1; CDR3 length: 15
CDR3 protein: CATSARQGLETQYF; V gene: TRBV15; J gene: TRBJ2-5; CDR3 length: 14
CDR3 protein: CASSPTQGKERNIQYF; V gene: TRBV2; J gene: TRBJ2-4; CDR3 length: 16
CDR3 protein: CASRDTSGVTDTQYF; V gene: TRBV4-1; J gene: TRBJ2-3; CDR3 length: 15
CDR3 protein: CASSRSGTQNEQYF; V gene: TRBV6-2/TRBV6-3; J gene: TRBJ2-7; CDR3 length: 14
CDR3 protein: CASSFLAGYNEQFF; V gene: TRBV5-8; J gene: TRBJ2-1; CDR3 length: 14
CDR3 protein: CASTPGQGLDQPQHF; V gene: TRBV19; J gene: TRBJ1-5; CDR3 length: 15
CDR3 protein: CASSGGRGRAGETQYF; V gene: TRBV2; J gene: TRBJ2-5; CDR3 length: 16
CDR3 protein: CASSSGTSSDEQFF; V gene: TRBV6-2/TRBV6-3; J gene: TRBJ2-1; CDR3 length: 14
CDR3 protein: CASSLGPGVLTDTQYF; V gene: TRBV5-1; J gene: TRBJ2-3; CDR3 length: 16
CDR3 protein: CAISESIPSGGSYEQYF; V gene: TRBV10-3; J gene: TRBJ2-7; CDR3 length: 17
CDR3 protein: CAWSVWAAYQETQYF; V gene: TRBV30; J gene: TRBJ2-5; CDR3 length: 15
CDR3 protein: CASSVGGLRSNEQFF; V gene: TRBV9; J gene: TRBJ2-1; CDR3 length: 15
CDR3 protein: CASSSLGTGRAEAFF; V gene: TRBV6-1; J gene: TRBJ1-1; CDR3 length: 15
CDR3 protein: CASSEDRADQPQHF; V gene: TRBV9; J gene: TRBJ1-5; CDR3 length: 14
CDR3 protein: CASSEVTSRDEQFF; V gene: TRBV9; J gene: TRBJ2-1; CDR3 length: 14
CDR3 protein: CASSTRDSDRETQYF; V gene: TRBV18; J gene: TRBJ2-5; CDR3 length: 15
CDR3 protein: CAWTFSTDTQYF; V gene: TRBV30; J gene: TRBJ2-3; CDR3 length: 12
CDR3 protein: CASSPLTGDSGNTIYF; V gene: TRBV5-6; J gene: TRBJ1-3; CDR3 length: 16
CDR3 protein: CASSSSPGHSTGELFF; V gene: TRBV7-8; J gene: TRBJ2-2; CDR3 length: 16
CDR3 protein: CASSSGLRGEYSNQPQHF; V gene: TRBV28; J gene: TRBJ1-5; CDR3 length: 18
CDR3 protein: CASSFTEAGEQYF; V gene: TRBV28; J gene: TRBJ2-7; CDR3 length: 13
CDR3 protein: CASSPQDLLAGAEQFF; V gene: TRBV4-2; J gene: TRBJ2-1; CDR3 length: 16
CDR3 protein: CASSLASHTRTNTGELFF; V gene: TRBV5-1; J gene: TRBJ2-2; CDR3 length: 18
CDR3 protein: CASSLEGAEQYF; V gene: TRBV7-2; J gene: TRBJ2-7; CDR3 length: 12
CDR3 protein: CAISEGPDRNGYTF; V gene: TRBV10-3; J gene: TRBJ1-2; CDR3 length: 14
CDR3 protein: CATSDPKRGAANTGELFF; V gene: TRBV24-1; J gene: TRBJ2-2; CDR3 length: 18
CDR3 protein: CASSPRSGVYIGELFF; V gene: TRBV7-2; J gene: TRBJ2-2; CDR3 length: 16
CDR3 protein: CASSVDSRGLIDTGELFF; V gene: TRBV9; J gene: TRBJ2-2; CDR3 length: 18
CDR3 protein: CASSQWGQGDGKLFF; V gene: TRBV3-1/TRBV3-2; J gene: TRBJ1-4; CDR3 length: 15
CDR3 protein: CASSFGGPRNEQFF; V gene: TRBV5-4; J gene: TRBJ2-1; CDR3 length: 14
CDR3 protein: CASGLIRDTVNTEAFF; V gene: TRBV12-5; J gene: TRBJ1-1; CDR3 length: 16
CDR3 protein: CAWSVLGLETQYF; V gene: TRBV30; J gene: TRBJ2-5; CDR3 length: 13
CDR3 protein: CASLGLAGGPAYNEQFF; V gene: TRBV2; J gene: TRBJ2-1; CDR3 length: 17
CDR3 protein: CASSETGVGETQYF; V gene: TRBV9; J gene: TRBJ2-5; CDR3 length: 14
CDR3 protein: CASSLVKRESTGELFF; V gene: TRBV5-1; J gene: TRBJ2-2; CDR3 length: 16
CDR3 protein: CASSYRDSSYEQYF; V gene: TRBV7-2; J gene: TRBJ2-7; CDR3 length: 14
CDR3 protein: CASTKGSEYNEQFF; V gene: TRBV28; J gene: TRBJ2-1; CDR3 length: 14
CDR3 protein: CASSLATESNQPQHF; V gene: TRBV19; J gene: TRBJ1-5; CDR3 length: 15
CDR3 protein: CASSKRNSGKETQYF; V gene: TRBV6-6; J gene: TRBJ2-5; CDR3 length: 15
CDR3 protein: CAWSTTGQGVGKLFF; V gene: TRBV30; J gene: TRBJ1-4; CDR3 length: 15